The 30 T cell receptor beta chains reported below all come from one sample, sequenced in a study of blood T cell repertoires in COVID-19. This table comes from immunoSEQ multiplex PCR, and its TCRdb copy is limited to in-frame clones, with some not included. The sample has about 81,000 clones, more than 75% seen once. The sequencing input was peripheral blood. These receptors were obtained from a man aged 55 to 70 with acute or convalescent COVID-19.

The chain joins TRBV3-1 (or the pseudogene TRBV3-2) to TRBJ2-3; 7 bases line up with TRBD1. This CDR3 has 15 amino acids. V was clipped by 1 base and J by 4 bases; unmatched bases: 5. CDR1 and CDR2 (germline): LGHDT, YNNKEL (reference sequence). Here the CDR3 reads CASSQGQGGSDTQYF. The CDR3 DNA reads TGTGCCAGCAGCCAAGGACAGGGCGGTTCAGATACGCAGTATTTT.

The chain carries TRBV27 and TRBJ2-2; D perhaps matches TRBD2 (5 bases). Germline V lookup: CDR1 MNHEY, CDR2 SMNVEV (reference sequence). The length of the CDR3 is 16 residues. The V gene lost 6 bases and the J gene lost 7 bases, with 21 bases spanning the gap. The CDR3 region has the DNA TGTGCCAGCAGACCCCGTAGCAAAACTCGGGGCGGGGAGCTGTTTTTT. It translates to CASRPRSKTRGGELFF.

This clone turned up a few times. This chain joins TRBV6-2 or TRBV6-3 and TRBJ1-5; no definite D call. Germline loops: CDR1 MNHEY, CDR2 SVGEGT. This CDR3 is 14 amino acids long. V was cut by 3 bases and J by 4 bases, with 10 bases left in between. Here the CDR3 DNA reads TGTGCCAGCAGTTATATTGAGGAAAATCAGCCCCAGCATTTT. Its translation is CASSYIEENQPQHF.

This clone was picked up one time. The genes are TRBV14 and TRBJ2-7; 14 bases are shared with TRBD2. CDR3 length: 16 amino acids. J lost 6 bases, V lost 4 bases, and 8 bases had no gene match. Per the germline V gene, CDR1 is SGHDN and CDR2 is FVKESK. This chain's CDR3 is CASSRMGLAGVGEQYF. CDR3 in DNA: TGTGCCAGCAGCCGAATGGGACTAGCGGGAGTAGGCGAGCAGTACTTC. The full variable domain, its missing parts supplied by reference TRBV14 and TRBJ2-7, is EAGVTQFPSHSVIEKGQTVTLRCDPISGHDNLYWYRRVMGKEIKFLLHFVKESKQDESGMPNNRFLAERTGGTYSTLKVQPAELEDSGVYFCASSRMGLAGVGEQYFGPGTRLTVT.

This chain uses TRBV6-5 with TRBJ2-5, with 7 bases aligning to TRBD1. Trimming removed 7 bases from V and 4 bases from J; junction bases left unmatched: 12. The CDR3 runs to 15 residues. CDR1 is MNHEY, CDR2 SVGAGI, per germline. The CDR3 sequence is CASILGRAGGETQYF. The DNA for the CDR3 is TGTGCCAGCATATTGGGGCGGGCAGGGGGAGAGACCCAGTACTTC.

The chain uses TRBV11-2 and TRBJ2-7, with unresolved D. This CDR3 spans 13 amino acids. Trimming removed 0 bases at V and 1 base at J, with 4 bases between. Germline V gives CDR1 SGHAT, CDR2 FQNNGV. The CDR3 spells CASSLDSSYEQYF. CDR3 DNA: TGTGCCAGCAGCTTAGATTCATCCTACGAGCAGTACTTC.

The rearrangement joins TRBV11-2 to TRBJ2-1, with 11 bases that match TRBD2. Per the germline V gene, CDR1 is SGHAT and CDR2 is FQNNGV. After removal of 7 bases from V and 6 bases from J, the junction contained 5 bases not matched to a gene. This CDR3 has 14 residues. The CDR3 sequence: CASILSGGANEQFF. CDR3 coding DNA: TGTGCCAGCATCCTTAGCGGGGGGGCCAATGAGCAGTTCTTC.

The chain combines TRBV4-1 with TRBJ1-2, with 7 bases identical to TRBD1. Germline V CDR1 and CDR2: MGHRA, YSYEKL. CDR3 length equals 15 residues. V was pared by 4 bases and J by 0 bases, with 5 bases of the junction left unmatched. CDR3 DNA: TGCGCCAGCAGCCCCCGGGACAGAGCTAACTATGGCTACACCTTC. Protein: CASSPRDRANYGYTF.

The chain joins TRBV12-5 to TRBJ2-1; 12 positions agree with TRBD2. CDR1 is LGHNT, CDR2 FRNRAP, per germline. The V and J ends lost 7 bases and 6 bases, in that order; junction bases with no gene match: 7. This CDR3 region has 15 residues. The CDR3 is CASAWTSGASNEQFF. The CDR3 region has the DNA TGTGCTAGTGCCTGGACTAGCGGGGCCTCCAATGAGCAGTTCTTC.

This clone was detected once. CDR3 DNA: TGTGCCAGCTCACCAGGTGCAGCCCAGACAACGAAGACCCAGTACTTC. Translation: CASSPGAAQTTKTQYF. The rearrangement links TRBV18 to TRBJ2-5; D unclear. CDR3 size: 16 residues. V was clipped by 2 bases and J by 6 bases, with 19 bases between them. Germline CDR1 KGHSH, CDR2 LQKENI.

Points on this clone: One end of the junction fails to match germline, which may point to a read error. The rearrangement links TRBV7-7 to TRBJ1-3, with D tentatively TRBD1 (5 bases). The germline V gene has CDR1 SSHAT and CDR2 FNYEAQ (reference sequence). The CDR3 runs 16 residues. The DNA of the CDR3 is TGTGCTAGCAGCGCCGGCCCGGGACTCTCTGGAAACACCATATATTTT. Its translation: CASSAGPGLSGNTIYF.

The chain recombines TRBV29-1 with TRBJ2-3; 9 nucleotides align to TRBD1. After removal of 4 bases from V and 4 bases from J, the junction contained 9 bases not matched to a gene. CDR3 length: 15 residues. The germline gives CDR1 SQVTM, CDR2 ANQGSEA. The CDR3 sequence is CSVGARTGVADTQYF. CDR3 sequence (DNA): TGCAGCGTTGGGGCCCGGACAGGGGTGGCAGATACGCAGTATTTT.

The chain combines TRBV3-1 (or the pseudogene TRBV3-2) with TRBJ1-1; D ambiguous. The CDR3 runs 14 residues. The germline V gene encodes CDR1 LGHDT and CDR2 YNNKEL (reference sequence). Trimming took 3 bases from V and 10 from J, leaving 18 bases between them. DNA of the CDR3: TGTGCCAGCAGCCAGTCGGTCTCCCCAACGTCAGCTTTCTTT. Its translation: CASSQSVSPTSAFF.

The V gene is TRBV11-2, the J gene TRBJ2-1; 11 nucleotides align to TRBD2. This CDR3 spans 15 amino acids. Germline lookup yields CDR1 SGHAT and CDR2 FQNNGV. The V segment lost 3 bases and the J segment 10 bases; nucleotides outside the gene matches: 8. CDR3 region: CASSLLAGGPREQFF. The CDR3 nucleotides are TGTGCCAGCAGCTTGTTAGCGGGAGGGCCTCGCGAGCAGTTCTTC.

This clone was picked up one time. The chain recombines TRBV24-1 with TRBJ2-2; 8 bases are shared with TRBD2. This CDR3 contains 16 residues. Germline lookup yields CDR1 KGHDR and CDR2 SFDVKD. The junction had 6 bases not matched to a gene; V was cut back by 3 bases and J by 4 bases. CDR3 sequence (DNA): TGTGCCACCAGTGATGCGGGGGGATACTTCACCGGGGAGCTGTTTTTT. This codes for CATSDAGGYFTGELFF.

The rearrangement joins TRBV6-6 to TRBJ1-2; 8 bases are shared with TRBD1. Germline values: CDR1 MNHNY, CDR2 SVGAGI (reference sequence). Germline trimming cut 6 bases from V and 6 bases from J; bases unmatched to any gene: 6. This CDR3 is 13 amino acids long. This chain's CDR3 is CASRGQEENGYTF. In DNA, the CDR3 is TGTGCCAGCAGGGGACAGGAGGAGAATGGCTACACCTTC.

The genes are TRBV11-2 and TRBJ1-1; 8 nucleotides agree with TRBD1. Losses at the gene ends were 2 bases for V and 1 base for J; bases not matched to a gene: 3. The CDR3 sequence is 15 residues long. CDR1 and CDR2 (germline): SGHAT, FQNNGV. The CDR3 loop is CASSLMGTGNTEAFF. CDR3 nucleotides: TGTGCCAGCAGCTTAATGGGGACAGGGAACACTGAAGCTTTCTTT.

This clone was detected a few times. The rearrangement uses TRBV9 and TRBJ1-5, with D possibly being TRBD1 (6 bases). V gave up 3 bases and J gave up 5 bases, with 9 bases separating them. Germline V CDR1 and CDR2: SGDLS, YYNGEE. This CDR3 region has 13 residues. This CDR3 reads CASSGGGYQPQHF. The CDR3 bases are TGTGCCAGCAGCGGAGGGGGTTATCAGCCCCAGCATTTT.

CDR3: CASSQGTGITEAFF. As DNA, the CDR3 is TGTGCCAGCAGCCAAGGGACAGGGATCACTGAAGCTTTCTTT. The genes are TRBV28 and TRBJ1-1; the match to TRBD1 covers 9 bases. The CDR3 sequence is 14 residues long. The junction had 6 bases not matched to a gene; V was cut back by 6 bases and J by 4 bases. Germline CDR1 reads MDHEN; CDR2 reads SYDVKM.

This clone appeared once. Here the CDR3 DNA reads TGCAGCGTCAGGACAGACCTCAATCAGCCCCAGCATTTT. The encoded protein is CSVRTDLNQPQHF. The chain couples TRBV29-1 to TRBJ1-5; TRBD1 might be the D (6 bases). Germline V gene data show CDR1 as SQVTM and CDR2 as ANQGSEA. Between the trimmed V and J ends, which lost 6 bases and 3 bases, there was a span of 12 bases. This CDR3 is 13 amino acids long.

The J gene is TRBJ1-4, the V gene TRBV2; 10 bases match TRBD1. The junction had 11 bases not matched to a gene; V was cut back by 6 bases and J by 7 bases. CDR3 length equals 16 residues. CDR1 is SNHLY and CDR2 is FYNNEI in the germline V gene. The CDR3 spells CASSVPGQGSGEKLFF. DNA for the CDR3: TGTGCCAGCAGCGTCCCGGGACAGGGGTCGGGTGAAAAACTGTTTTTT.

This clone has just a few counts. The genes are TRBV19 and TRBJ2-3; TRBD2 might be the D (7 bases). Germline CDR1 and CDR2: LNHDA and SQIVND (reference sequence). The V end was cut by 6 bases, the J end by 7 bases, with 11 bases between. The CDR3 consists of 12 residues. The CDR3 is CASRGGRNTQYF. The CDR3, as DNA: TGTGCCAGTAGGGGGGGGCGGAATACGCAGTATTTT. Drawing the rest from reference TRBV19 and TRBJ2-3, the complete variable domain is DGGITQSPKYLFRKEGQNVTLSCEQNLNHDAMYWYRQDPGQGLRLIYYSQIVNDFQKGDIAEGYSVSREKKESFPLTVTSAQKNPTAFYLCASRGGRNTQYFGPGTRLTVL.

The chain couples TRBV7-2 to TRBJ2-7; TRBD2 is a possible D gene (6 bases). The germline V gene has CDR1 SGHTA and CDR2 FQGNSA. The CDR3 totals 13 residues. V was pared by 2 bases and J by 6 bases, with 11 bases between. The CDR3 spells CASSLRGRSEQYF. CDR3 bases: TGTGCCAGCAGCTTACGGGGGAGGAGCGAGCAGTACTTC.

Points on this clone: An end of the junction differs from the germline gene, which may be a read error. This sequence joins TRBV5-4 and TRBJ2-4, with 9 bases aligning to TRBD2. The germline V gene has CDR1 SGHNT and CDR2 YYREEE (reference sequence). The CDR3 is 17 residues long. CDR3 in DNA: TGTGCCAGCACCTTGGGTGGTAGCGGGAGTCTCAAAAACATTCAGTACTTC. It specifies CASTLGGSGSLKNIQYF.

The chain couples TRBV7-9 to TRBJ2-7; TRBD1 aligns across 8 bases. CDR3 length equals 13 residues. The junction had 6 bases not matched to a gene; V was cut back by 6 bases and J by 5 bases. Germline V lookup: CDR1 SEHNR, CDR2 FQNEAQ (reference sequence). The CDR3 DNA sequence: TGTGCCAGCAGTTTTTCGACAGGGGACGAGCAGTACTTC. Translation gives CASSFSTGDEQYF.

The rearrangement uses TRBV4-3 and TRBJ1-2; D unresolved. This CDR3 comprises 13 residues. Germline CDR1 LGHNA, CDR2 YSLEER. Trimming left V 0 bases short and J 5 bases short, with 7 bases between. In DNA, the CDR3 is TGCGCCAGCAGCCAAGATCAACTGTATGGCTACACCTTC. It specifies CASSQDQLYGYTF.

The rearrangement joins TRBV3-1 (or the pseudogene TRBV3-2) to TRBJ1-2, with 9 nucleotides matching TRBD1. CDR1 and CDR2 (germline): LGHDT, YNNKEL (reference sequence). The ends lost 5 bases at V and 6 bases at J; junction bases unmatched: 4. The CDR3 spans 13 residues. In DNA, the CDR3 is TGTGCCAGCAGCAGACAGGGGGTCGATGGCTACACCTTC. Protein: CASSRQGVDGYTF.

V and J are TRBV19 and TRBJ2-7; 11 bases map to TRBD1. This CDR3 contains 15 residues. The germline gives CDR1 LNHDA, CDR2 SQIVND (reference sequence). V shed 6 bases, J shed 2 bases, and the junction held 6 bases outside the gene matches. Here the CDR3 DNA reads TGTGCCAGTAGCTTCCCGGGACAGGGGGCCTACGAGCAGTACTTC. It translates to CASSFPGQGAYEQYF.

The rearrangement links TRBV4-2 to TRBJ2-2, with TRBD2 identical over 8 bases. Germline CDR1 is LGHNA and CDR2 is YNFKEQ. The CDR3 has 17 amino acids. J was trimmed by 2 bases and V by 3 bases; bases with no gene match: 8. DNA for the CDR3: TGTGCCAGCAGCCATCCGGGGGGGGGCGCAAACACCGGGGAGCTGTTTTTT. It translates to CASSHPGGGANTGELFF.

The rearrangement joins TRBV19 to TRBJ2-2; 7 nucleotides line up with TRBD1. The CDR3 is 16 amino acids. Trimming at V came to 5 bases and at J to 4 bases, leaving 10 bases not matched to a gene. CDR1 LNHDA and CDR2 SQIVND come from the germline V gene (reference sequence). CDR3 coding DNA: TGTGCCAGTAGTTTCAAGTTAAGACAGGGCACCGGGGAGCTGTTTTTT. It specifies CASSFKLRQGTGELFF.